This T cell receptor beta chain is drawn from a study of T cell changes during pregnancy in multiple sclerosis. Only one count was recorded for this clone. One end of the junction does not line up with germline, which may come from a read error. Sequenced by immunoSEQ multiplex PCR; TCRdb stores in-frame clones only, minus some. The sample holds 35,000 to 50,000 clones, 80% to 95% seen once. Germline V gene data show CDR1 as SGHTA and CDR2 as FQGNSA. This CDR3 comprises 14 residues. This chain links TRBV7-2 with TRBJ2-3; D is possibly TRBD2 (6 bases). The material was CD4+ T cells from peripheral blood mononuclear cells, obtained in the first trimester of pregnancy. The source is a female donor with multiple sclerosis, enrolled in a pregnancy study. The chain's CDR3 is CASSPNIVSGTPYF. The CDR3 bases are TGTGCCAGCAGCCCCAACATAGTTAGCGGAACGCCGTATTTT.